A selection of T cell receptor beta chains follows, all from one sample in a study of human T cells and chemical hapten exposure. TCRdb called the RACE reads again in MiXCR, with one record for every CDR3 protein. The sample contains over 300,000 distinct CDR3 sequences, 4.5% to 6% of which appear only once. The sequences come from whole blood, collected in connection with sensitization to the hapten diphenylcyclopropenone (DPC). These TCRs come from a woman aged 50 to 65 with alopecia areata. Some clones in this sample may be carry-over from other donors' samples. Each CDR3 is given with its conserved first and last residue. The order of the fields is V gene, D gene, clone size, J gene, CDR3 DNA, CDR3 protein. A D gene is named only where the DNA matches it firmly. The size entry is marked missing in some rows and otherwise reads once, few, many or a size class.

v_gene: TRBV29-1; d_gene: .; abundance: few; j_gene: TRBJ2-5; CDR3nt: TGCAGCGCCCTAGGTGAAGAGACCCAGTACTTC; CDR3aa: CSALGEETQYF
v_gene: TRBV27; d_gene: .; abundance: many; j_gene: TRBJ2-5; CDR3nt: TGTGCCAGCACCTTCTCCGGACACATGGAGACCCAGTACTTC; CDR3aa: CASTFSGHMETQYF
v_gene: TRBV9; d_gene: TRBD1; abundance: .; j_gene: TRBJ1-4; CDR3nt: TGTGCCAGCAGCGGGACAGGGAGAGCCGAAAAACTGTTTTTT; CDR3aa: CASSGTGRAEKLFF
v_gene: TRBV25-1; d_gene: .; abundance: .; j_gene: TRBJ2-6; CDR3nt: TGTGCCAGCAGTGAACCCGGACCGTTCTCTGGGGCCAACGTCCTGACTTTC; CDR3aa: CASSEPGPFSGANVLTF
v_gene: TRBV27; d_gene: .; abundance: few; j_gene: TRBJ1-2; CDR3nt: TGTGCCAGCAGTTTATCCCCGTGGTTCGGCTACACCTTC; CDR3aa: CASSLSPWFGYTF
v_gene: TRBV5-4; d_gene: TRBD2; abundance: .; j_gene: TRBJ2-3; CDR3nt: TGTGCCAGCAGCGGGAGGGCATTAACAGATACGCAGTATTTT; CDR3aa: CASSGRALTDTQYF
v_gene: TRBV6-1; d_gene: TRBD2; abundance: many; j_gene: TRBJ2-1; CDR3nt: TGTGCCAGCAGTGAAGGGCTAGCGGAATTAAAAAGAGCCTACAATGAGCAGTTCTTC; CDR3aa: CASSEGLAELKRAYNEQFF
v_gene: TRBV6-5; d_gene: TRBD2; abundance: few; j_gene: TRBJ2-5; CDR3nt: TGTGCCAGCAGCAGGGCTAGCGGGACCCAGTACTTC; CDR3aa: CASSRASGTQYF
v_gene: TRBV6-1; d_gene: TRBD2; abundance: few; j_gene: TRBJ2-3; CDR3nt: TGTGCCAGCAGTGATGGTAGCGGGATTGGAGATACGCAGTATTTT; CDR3aa: CASSDGSGIGDTQYF
v_gene: TRBV9; d_gene: .; abundance: .; j_gene: TRBJ1-2; CDR3nt: TGTGCCAGCAGCTCTGGCCTGACCCGCGGCTACACCTTC; CDR3aa: CASSSGLTRGYTF
v_gene: TRBV4-1; d_gene: .; abundance: .; j_gene: TRBJ1-4; CDR3nt: TGCGCCAGCAGTACGAGGGGATATAATGAAAAACTGTTTTTT; CDR3aa: CASSTRGYNEKLFF
v_gene: TRBV20-1; d_gene: .; abundance: few; j_gene: TRBJ2-5; CDR3nt: TGCAGTGCTCATGACGGAGAGACCCAGTACTTC; CDR3aa: CSAHDGETQYF
v_gene: TRBV7-8; d_gene: .; abundance: .; j_gene: TRBJ1-1; CDR3nt: TGTGCCAGCAGCTTAGAAGGAGGGTTCGGGGCTGAAGCTTTCTTT; CDR3aa: CASSLEGGFGAEAFF
v_gene: TRBV2; d_gene: .; abundance: many; j_gene: TRBJ1-1; CDR3nt: TGTGCCAGCGGAATCCCGGGCCCACGAGCCACTGAAGCTTTCTTT; CDR3aa: CASGIPGPRATEAFF
v_gene: TRBV3-1; d_gene: .; abundance: few; j_gene: TRBJ1-6; CDR3nt: TGTGCCAGCAGCCAAGACTGGGGGGGGAGCTCACCCCTCCACTTT; CDR3aa: CASSQDWGGSSPLHF
v_gene: TRBV6-2/TRBV6-3; d_gene: .; abundance: many; j_gene: TRBJ2-6; CDR3nt: TGTGCCAGCAGTTACACCGACAGGGACTCAGCTGGGGCCAACGTCCTGACTTTC; CDR3aa: CASSYTDRDSAGANVLTF
v_gene: TRBV12-3/TRBV12-4; d_gene: TRBD1; abundance: few; j_gene: TRBJ1-4; CDR3nt: TGTGCCAGCAGGATACAGGGGAGAGATGAAAAACTGTTTTTT; CDR3aa: CASRIQGRDEKLFF
v_gene: TRBV25-1; d_gene: TRBD1; abundance: few; j_gene: TRBJ2-7; CDR3nt: TGTGCCAGCAGTGAGTATGCCAGGGGGCGCGGAGAGCAGTACTTC; CDR3aa: CASSEYARGRGEQYF
v_gene: TRBV20-1; d_gene: .; abundance: many; j_gene: TRBJ1-1; CDR3nt: TGCAGTGCTAGAACCGCGTACACTGAAGCTTTCTTT; CDR3aa: CSARTAYTEAFF
v_gene: TRBV6-6; d_gene: .; abundance: .; j_gene: TRBJ1-1; CDR3nt: TGTTCCGGCACTGAAGCTTTCTTT; CDR3aa: CSGTEAFF
v_gene: TRBV27; d_gene: .; abundance: many; j_gene: TRBJ2-7; CDR3nt: TGTGCCAGCAGTCGCCGGGCCCAGAACGAGCAGTACTTC; CDR3aa: CASSRRAQNEQYF
v_gene: TRBV12-3/TRBV12-4; d_gene: .; abundance: many; j_gene: TRBJ2-5; CDR3nt: TGTGCCAGCAGTTTCCCGAACAGAGGAGAGGAGACCCAGTACTTC; CDR3aa: CASSFPNRGEETQYF
v_gene: TRBV6-5; d_gene: .; abundance: many; j_gene: TRBJ1-5; CDR3nt: TGTGCCAGCAGTTACGATAGGGCAGGGGCTCAGCCCCAGCATTTT; CDR3aa: CASSYDRAGAQPQHF
v_gene: TRBV10-3; d_gene: .; abundance: .; j_gene: TRBJ2-2; CDR3nt: TGTGCCACCCGGGACCAGGGCAGAACCGGGGAGCTGTTTTTT; CDR3aa: CATRDQGRTGELFF
v_gene: TRBV20-1; d_gene: .; abundance: .; j_gene: TRBJ1-1; CDR3nt: TGCAGTGCTCAGAGGGAAAACACTGAAGCTTTCTTT; CDR3aa: CSAQRENTEAFF
v_gene: TRBV12-3/TRBV12-4; d_gene: TRBD1; abundance: many; j_gene: TRBJ1-2; CDR3nt: TGTGCCAGCAGTCCAAGGACAGGGGGCGCGCATGACTATGGCTACACCTTC; CDR3aa: CASSPRTGGAHDYGYTF
v_gene: TRBV7-9; d_gene: .; abundance: .; j_gene: TRBJ2-4; CDR3nt: TGTGCCAGCAGCTTAAACAAGTTAGCCAAAAACATTCAGTACTTC; CDR3aa: CASSLNKLAKNIQYF
v_gene: TRBV7-2; d_gene: .; abundance: few; j_gene: TRBJ1-6; CDR3nt: TGTGCCAGCAGCCTCGATGGGGGTGATTCACCCCTCCACTTT; CDR3aa: CASSLDGGDSPLHF
v_gene: TRBV9; d_gene: .; abundance: many; j_gene: TRBJ1-1; CDR3nt: TGTGCCAGCAGCTTCGCCGGGGCCACTGAAGCTTTCTTT; CDR3aa: CASSFAGATEAFF
v_gene: TRBV4-2; d_gene: TRBD2; abundance: many; j_gene: TRBJ2-1; CDR3nt: TGTGCCAGCAGCCTCGCCGGGACTAGCGGGAGTAATGAGCAGTTCTTC; CDR3aa: CASSLAGTSGSNEQFF
v_gene: TRBV12-3/TRBV12-4; d_gene: .; abundance: .; j_gene: TRBJ2-6; CDR3nt: TGTGCCAGCAGGGGAACCTACTCTGGGGCCAACGTCCAGACTTTC; CDR3aa: CASRGTYSGANVQTF
v_gene: TRBV7-6; d_gene: TRBD1; abundance: few; j_gene: TRBJ2-7; CDR3nt: TGTGCCAGCAGCTTAGCGTTACAGGGGTGGTACGAGCAGTACTTC; CDR3aa: CASSLALQGWYEQYF
v_gene: TRBV20-1; d_gene: .; abundance: few; j_gene: TRBJ1-6; CDR3nt: TGCAGTGCTGAGGGAGGGCAGGGGTTCTCACCCCTCCACTTT; CDR3aa: CSAEGGQGFSPLHF
v_gene: TRBV10-3; d_gene: .; abundance: few; j_gene: TRBJ1-2; CDR3nt: TGTGCCATCGGGCGAGGGACGTTATATGGCTACACCTTC; CDR3aa: CAIGRGTLYGYTF
v_gene: TRBV5-1; d_gene: .; abundance: few; j_gene: TRBJ2-3; CDR3nt: TGCGCCAGCAGCTTGGGGGGCTACGGCACAGATACGCAGTATTTT; CDR3aa: CASSLGGYGTDTQYF
v_gene: TRBV3-1; d_gene: .; abundance: .; j_gene: TRBJ2-3; CDR3nt: TGTGCCAGCAGCCAAGATCTGGACTACACAGATACGCAGTATTTT; CDR3aa: CASSQDLDYTDTQYF
v_gene: TRBV6-5; d_gene: .; abundance: few; j_gene: TRBJ2-7; CDR3nt: TGTGCCAGCAGCCCAAGATCGACAGGACGGGAGCAGTACTTC; CDR3aa: CASSPRSTGREQYF
v_gene: TRBV5-5; d_gene: TRBD2; abundance: many; j_gene: TRBJ2-3; CDR3nt: TGTGCCAGCAGCTTTATAGCGGGGGGGTTCGCAGATACGCAGTATTTT; CDR3aa: CASSFIAGGFADTQYF
v_gene: TRBV15; d_gene: .; abundance: many; j_gene: TRBJ2-5; CDR3nt: TGTGCCACCAGCGGCATGGGACCGGAGACCCAGTACTTC; CDR3aa: CATSGMGPETQYF
v_gene: TRBV5-1; d_gene: .; abundance: many; j_gene: TRBJ2-6; CDR3nt: TGCGCCAGCAGCTTGGACAGTAAAACTGGGGCCAACGTCCTGACTTTC; CDR3aa: CASSLDSKTGANVLTF
v_gene: TRBV6-5; d_gene: .; abundance: .; j_gene: TRBJ1-2; CDR3nt: TGTGCCAGCAGAGGGTCAGGGGCCGATGGCTACACCTTC; CDR3aa: CASRGSGADGYTF
v_gene: TRBV5-1; d_gene: .; abundance: .; j_gene: TRBJ2-7; CDR3nt: TGCGCCAGCAGCTTGGTCGGCCAGGGGAGTTTTAGCGACGAGCAGTACTTC; CDR3aa: CASSLVGQGSFSDEQYF
v_gene: TRBV13; d_gene: .; abundance: many; j_gene: TRBJ1-1; CDR3nt: TGTGCCAGCACCTCCTCGGACGTCACTGAAGCTTTCTTT; CDR3aa: CASTSSDVTEAFF
v_gene: TRBV7-2; d_gene: TRBD2; abundance: many; j_gene: TRBJ2-5; CDR3nt: TGTGCCAGCAGCTCCGGACTAGCGGGAGGTAAAGAGACCCAGTACTTC; CDR3aa: CASSSGLAGGKETQYF
v_gene: TRBV10-3; d_gene: TRBD2; abundance: .; j_gene: TRBJ2-3; CDR3nt: TGTGCCATCAGCCAGACCAGAGGGGCGGGAGGGCCAGGGACAGATACGCAGTATTTT; CDR3aa: CAISQTRGAGGPGTDTQYF
v_gene: TRBV6-5; d_gene: TRBD1; abundance: few; j_gene: TRBJ2-1; CDR3nt: TGTGCCAGCAGTTCCACAGGGGATGAGCAGTTCTTC; CDR3aa: CASSSTGDEQFF
v_gene: TRBV9; d_gene: .; abundance: .; j_gene: TRBJ2-7; CDR3nt: TGTGCCAGCAGCGAGGGTGGAAGGGCCTACGAGCAGTACTTC; CDR3aa: CASSEGGRAYEQYF
v_gene: TRBV6-2/TRBV6-3; d_gene: TRBD1; abundance: many; j_gene: TRBJ2-7; CDR3nt: TGTGCCAGCAGTTACTCTCGGGACAGTCCCTACGAGCAGTACTTC; CDR3aa: CASSYSRDSPYEQYF
v_gene: TRBV6-6; d_gene: .; abundance: many; j_gene: TRBJ2-7; CDR3nt: TGTGCCAGCAGCACCCTTTCCTACGAGCAGTACTTC; CDR3aa: CASSTLSYEQYF
v_gene: TRBV25-1; d_gene: .; abundance: .; j_gene: TRBJ1-5; CDR3nt: TGTGCCAGCAGTGTGGGTCGTCAGCCCCAGCATTTT; CDR3aa: CASSVGRQPQHF
v_gene: TRBV5-1; d_gene: .; abundance: few; j_gene: TRBJ1-6; CDR3nt: TGCGCCAGCAGTTCCGTTGGGCCAGAGAATAATTCACCCCTCCACTTT; CDR3aa: CASSSVGPENNSPLHF
v_gene: TRBV6-5; d_gene: .; abundance: many; j_gene: TRBJ2-7; CDR3nt: TGTGCCAGCAGTACAGAGAGCCTTTCCTACGAGCAGTACTTC; CDR3aa: CASSTESLSYEQYF
v_gene: TRBV23-1; d_gene: TRBD2; abundance: many; j_gene: TRBJ2-3; CDR3nt: TGCGCCAGCAGTCATCTGCACGCGACAACGACTAGCTCATCTAGCACAGATACGCAGTATTTT; CDR3aa: CASSHLHATTTSSSSTDTQYF
v_gene: TRBV27; d_gene: .; abundance: few; j_gene: TRBJ2-7; CDR3nt: TGTGCCAGCAGTTCCCGCGGGACAGCAGCCTACGAGCAGTACTTC; CDR3aa: CASSSRGTAAYEQYF
v_gene: TRBV4-2; d_gene: .; abundance: few; j_gene: TRBJ1-1; CDR3nt: TGTGCCAGCAGCCAAGCGTCCGGAAGCACTGAAGCTTTCTTT; CDR3aa: CASSQASGSTEAFF
v_gene: TRBV5-1; d_gene: .; abundance: many; j_gene: TRBJ2-7; CDR3nt: TGCGCCAGCAGCTTGGGGGCCGGACGCGAGCAGTACTTC; CDR3aa: CASSLGAGREQYF
v_gene: TRBV20-1; d_gene: .; abundance: .; j_gene: TRBJ2-1; CDR3nt: TGCAGTGCTAGAGTCGACCTGCATGAGCAGTTCTTC; CDR3aa: CSARVDLHEQFF
v_gene: TRBV12-3/TRBV12-4; d_gene: .; abundance: few; j_gene: TRBJ1-2; CDR3nt: TGTGCCAGCAGTTTAAGGGCACTCAAGGGCTATGGCTACACCTTC; CDR3aa: CASSLRALKGYGYTF
v_gene: TRBV11-2; d_gene: .; abundance: many; j_gene: TRBJ2-2; CDR3nt: TGTGCCAGCAACCCGCTAAGAACCGGGGAGCTGTTTTTT; CDR3aa: CASNPLRTGELFF
v_gene: TRBV7-9; d_gene: .; abundance: few; j_gene: TRBJ2-7; CDR3nt: TGTGCCAGCAGCTCAGGGCCCGGTTTACTCACCTACGAGCAGTACTTC; CDR3aa: CASSSGPGLLTYEQYF